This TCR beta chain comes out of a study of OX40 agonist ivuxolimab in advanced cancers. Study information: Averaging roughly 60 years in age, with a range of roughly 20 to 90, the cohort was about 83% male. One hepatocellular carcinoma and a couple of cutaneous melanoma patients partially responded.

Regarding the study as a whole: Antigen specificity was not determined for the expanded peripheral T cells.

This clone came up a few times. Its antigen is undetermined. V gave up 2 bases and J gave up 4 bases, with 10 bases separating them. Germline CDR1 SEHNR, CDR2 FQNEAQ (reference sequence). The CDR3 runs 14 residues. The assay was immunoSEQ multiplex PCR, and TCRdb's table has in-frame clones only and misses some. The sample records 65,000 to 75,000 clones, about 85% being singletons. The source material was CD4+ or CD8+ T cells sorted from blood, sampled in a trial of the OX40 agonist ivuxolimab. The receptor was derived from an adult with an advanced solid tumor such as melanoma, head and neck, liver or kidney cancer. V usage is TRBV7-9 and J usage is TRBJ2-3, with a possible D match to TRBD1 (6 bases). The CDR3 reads CASSLTGSADTQYF. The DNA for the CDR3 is TGTGCCAGCAGCTTAACAGGGAGCGCAGATACGCAGTATTTT.